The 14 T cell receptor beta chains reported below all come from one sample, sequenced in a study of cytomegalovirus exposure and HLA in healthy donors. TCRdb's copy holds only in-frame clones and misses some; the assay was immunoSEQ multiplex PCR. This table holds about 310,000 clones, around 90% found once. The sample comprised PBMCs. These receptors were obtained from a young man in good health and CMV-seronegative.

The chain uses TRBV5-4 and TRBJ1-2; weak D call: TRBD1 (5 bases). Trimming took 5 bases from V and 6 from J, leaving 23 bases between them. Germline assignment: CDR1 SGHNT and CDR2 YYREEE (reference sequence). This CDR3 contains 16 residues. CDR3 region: CASSTDPGPPYDGYTF. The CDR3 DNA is TGTGCCAGCAGTACGGACCCAGGGCCCCCCTATGATGGCTACACCTTC.

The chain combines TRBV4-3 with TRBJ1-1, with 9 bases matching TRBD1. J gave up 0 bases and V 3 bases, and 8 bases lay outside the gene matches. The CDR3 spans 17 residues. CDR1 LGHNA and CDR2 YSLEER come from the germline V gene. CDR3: CASSHLGQGRMNTEAFF. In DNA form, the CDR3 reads TGCGCCAGCAGCCACCTTGGACAGGGGAGAATGAACACTGAAGCTTTCTTT.

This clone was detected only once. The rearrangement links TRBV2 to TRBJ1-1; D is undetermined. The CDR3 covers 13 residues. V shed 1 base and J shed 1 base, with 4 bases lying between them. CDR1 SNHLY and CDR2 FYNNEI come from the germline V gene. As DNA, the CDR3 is TGTGCCAGCAGTGAAGACGGGAACACTGAAGCTTTCTTT. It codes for CASSEDGNTEAFF.

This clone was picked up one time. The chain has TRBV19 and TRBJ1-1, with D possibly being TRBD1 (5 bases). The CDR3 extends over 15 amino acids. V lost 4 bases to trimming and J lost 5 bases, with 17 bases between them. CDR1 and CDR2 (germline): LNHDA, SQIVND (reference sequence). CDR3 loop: CASSRGTVGGTEAFF. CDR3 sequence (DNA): TGTGCCAGTAGTAGAGGGACGGTCGGGGGGACTGAAGCTTTCTTT.

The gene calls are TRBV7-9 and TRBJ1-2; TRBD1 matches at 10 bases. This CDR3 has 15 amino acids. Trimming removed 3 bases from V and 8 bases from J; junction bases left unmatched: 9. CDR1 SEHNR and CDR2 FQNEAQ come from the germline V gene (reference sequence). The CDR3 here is CASSLGQGRSGGYTF. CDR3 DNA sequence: TGTGCCAGCAGCTTGGGACAGGGGAGATCTGGAGGCTACACCTTC.

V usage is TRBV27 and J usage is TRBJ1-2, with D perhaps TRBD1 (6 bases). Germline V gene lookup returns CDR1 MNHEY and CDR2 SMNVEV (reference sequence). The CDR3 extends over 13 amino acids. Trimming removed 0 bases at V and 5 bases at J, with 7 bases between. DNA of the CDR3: TGTGCCAGCAGTTTATCGGACAGATATGGCTACACCTTC. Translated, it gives CASSLSDRYGYTF.

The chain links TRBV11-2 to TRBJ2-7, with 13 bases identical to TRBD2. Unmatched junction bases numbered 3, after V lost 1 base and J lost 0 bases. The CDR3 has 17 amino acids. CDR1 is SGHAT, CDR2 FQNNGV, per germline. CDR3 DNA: TGTGCCAGCAGCTTAGGGACTAGCGGGGGAAACTCCTACGAGCAGTACTTC. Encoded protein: CASSLGTSGGNSYEQYF.

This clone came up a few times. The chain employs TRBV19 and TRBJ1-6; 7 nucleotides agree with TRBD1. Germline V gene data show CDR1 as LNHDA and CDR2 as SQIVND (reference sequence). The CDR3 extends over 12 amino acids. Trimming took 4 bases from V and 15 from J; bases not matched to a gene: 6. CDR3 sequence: CASSRQGQGLHF. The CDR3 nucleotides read TGTGCCAGTAGTAGACAGGGCCAGGGCCTCCACTTT.

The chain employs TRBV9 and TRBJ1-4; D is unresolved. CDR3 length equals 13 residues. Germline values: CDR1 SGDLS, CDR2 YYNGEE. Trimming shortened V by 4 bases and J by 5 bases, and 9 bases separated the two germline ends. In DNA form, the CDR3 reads TGTGCCAGCAGCCCCTCAGCGAATGAAAAACTGTTTTTT. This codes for CASSPSANEKLFF.

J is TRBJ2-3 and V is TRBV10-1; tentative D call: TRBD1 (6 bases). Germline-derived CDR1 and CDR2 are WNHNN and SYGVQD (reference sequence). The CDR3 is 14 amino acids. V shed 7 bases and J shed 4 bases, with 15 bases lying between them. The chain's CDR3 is CASNRAGAADTQYF. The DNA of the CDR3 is TGCGCCAGCAATAGGGCAGGGGCAGCAGATACGCAGTATTTT.

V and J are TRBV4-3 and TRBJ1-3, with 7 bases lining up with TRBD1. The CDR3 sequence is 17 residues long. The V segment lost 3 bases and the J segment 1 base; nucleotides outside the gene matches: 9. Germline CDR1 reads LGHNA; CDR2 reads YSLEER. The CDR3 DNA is TGCGCCAGCAGCCAGAATCGACAGGGCCTTTCTGGAAACACCATATATTTT. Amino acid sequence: CASSQNRQGLSGNTIYF.

The CDR3 DNA sequence: TGTGCCAGCAGCTTAACCTCCGGGACTAGCCCCTACGAGCAGTACTTC. Protein: CASSLTSGTSPYEQYF. The chain combines TRBV11-2 with TRBJ2-7; TRBD2 agrees at 9 bases. The ends lost 2 bases at V and 2 bases at J; junction bases unmatched: 7. This CDR3 comprises 16 residues. CDR1 and CDR2 (germline): SGHAT, FQNNGV.

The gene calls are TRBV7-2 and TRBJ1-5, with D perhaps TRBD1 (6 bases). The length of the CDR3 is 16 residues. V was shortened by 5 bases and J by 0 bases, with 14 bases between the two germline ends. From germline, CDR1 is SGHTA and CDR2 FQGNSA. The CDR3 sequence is CASSPDRFISNQPQHF. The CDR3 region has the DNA TGTGCCAGCAGCCCGGACAGATTTATTAGCAATCAGCCCCAGCATTTT.

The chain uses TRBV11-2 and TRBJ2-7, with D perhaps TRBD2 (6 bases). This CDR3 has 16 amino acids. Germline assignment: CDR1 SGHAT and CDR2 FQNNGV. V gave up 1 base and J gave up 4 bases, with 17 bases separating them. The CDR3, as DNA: TGTGCCAGCAGCTTAGGGGGGGAAGTGACAGCATACGAGCAGTACTTC. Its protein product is CASSLGGEVTAYEQYF.